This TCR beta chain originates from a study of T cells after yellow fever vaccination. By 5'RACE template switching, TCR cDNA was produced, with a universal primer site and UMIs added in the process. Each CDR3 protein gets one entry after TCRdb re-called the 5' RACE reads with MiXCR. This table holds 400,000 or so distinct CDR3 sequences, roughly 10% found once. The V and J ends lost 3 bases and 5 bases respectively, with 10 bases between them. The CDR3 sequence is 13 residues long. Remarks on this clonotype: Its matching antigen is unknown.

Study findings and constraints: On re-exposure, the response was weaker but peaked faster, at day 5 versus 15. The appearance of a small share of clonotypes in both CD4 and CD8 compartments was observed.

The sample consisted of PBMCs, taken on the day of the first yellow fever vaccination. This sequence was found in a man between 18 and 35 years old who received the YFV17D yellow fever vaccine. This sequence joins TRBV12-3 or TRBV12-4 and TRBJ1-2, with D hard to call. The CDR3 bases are TGTGCCAGCAGTTTTGGCGGTGCGTATGGCTACACCTTC. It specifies CASSFGGAYGYTF.